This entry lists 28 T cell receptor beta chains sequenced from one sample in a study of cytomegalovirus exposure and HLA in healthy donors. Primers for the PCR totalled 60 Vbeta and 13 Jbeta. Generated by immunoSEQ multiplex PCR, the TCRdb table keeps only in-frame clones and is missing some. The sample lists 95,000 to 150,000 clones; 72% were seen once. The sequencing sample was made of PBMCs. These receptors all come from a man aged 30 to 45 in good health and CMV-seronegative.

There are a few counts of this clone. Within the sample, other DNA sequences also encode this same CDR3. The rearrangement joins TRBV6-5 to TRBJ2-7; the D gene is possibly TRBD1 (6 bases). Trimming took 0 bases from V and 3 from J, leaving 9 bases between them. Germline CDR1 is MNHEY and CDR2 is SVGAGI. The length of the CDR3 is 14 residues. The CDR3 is CASSYSSDSYEQYF. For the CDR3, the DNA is TGTGCCAGCAGTTACTCTTCGGACAGCTACGAGCAGTACTTC.

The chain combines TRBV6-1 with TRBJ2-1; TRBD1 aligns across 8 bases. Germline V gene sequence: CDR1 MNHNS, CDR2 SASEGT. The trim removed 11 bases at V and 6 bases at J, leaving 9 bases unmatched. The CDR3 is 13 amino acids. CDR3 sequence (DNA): TGTGCCTCGCGGGGAACAGGGGGCAATGAGCAGTTCTTC. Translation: CASRGTGGNEQFF.

CDR3 loop: CASSQDWTGPGQPQHF. CDR3 DNA sequence: TGCGCCAGCAGCCAAGATTGGACAGGTCCTGGGCAGCCCCAGCATTTT. V is TRBV4-3 and J is TRBJ1-5, with 7 positions matching TRBD1. The CDR3 sequence is 16 residues long. Per germline, CDR1 LGHNA and CDR2 YSLEER. With V trimmed by 0 bases and J by 7 bases, 9 bases remained unmatched.

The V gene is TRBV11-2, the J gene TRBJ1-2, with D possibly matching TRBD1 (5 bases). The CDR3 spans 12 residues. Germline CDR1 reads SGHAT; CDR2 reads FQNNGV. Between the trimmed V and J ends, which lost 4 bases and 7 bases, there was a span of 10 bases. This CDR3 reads CASSSQGGGYTF. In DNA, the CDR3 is TGTGCCAGCAGCTCCCAGGGAGGTGGCTACACCTTC. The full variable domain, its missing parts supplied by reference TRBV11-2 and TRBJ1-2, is EAGVAQSPRYKIIEKRQSVAFWCNPISGHATLYWYQQILGQGPKLLIQFQNNGVVDDSQLPKDRFSAERLKGVDSTLKIQPAKLEDSAVYLCASSSQGGGYTFGSGTRLTVV.

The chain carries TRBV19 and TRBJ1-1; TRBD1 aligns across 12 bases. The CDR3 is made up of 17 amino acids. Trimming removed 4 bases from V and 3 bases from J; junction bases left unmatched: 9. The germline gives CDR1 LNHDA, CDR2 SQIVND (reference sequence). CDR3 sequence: CASSTRRDRGPDTEAFF. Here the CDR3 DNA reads TGTGCCAGTAGTACCCGCCGGGACAGGGGGCCGGACACTGAAGCTTTCTTT.

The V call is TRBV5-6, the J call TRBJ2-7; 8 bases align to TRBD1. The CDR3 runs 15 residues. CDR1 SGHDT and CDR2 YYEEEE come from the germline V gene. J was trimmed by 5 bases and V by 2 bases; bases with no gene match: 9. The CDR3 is CASSFAGQGNNEQYF. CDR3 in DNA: TGTGCCAGCAGCTTTGCCGGACAGGGAAACAACGAGCAGTACTTC. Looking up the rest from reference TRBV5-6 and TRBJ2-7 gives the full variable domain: DAGVTQSPTHLIKTRGQQVTLRCSPKSGHDTVSWYQQALGQGPQFIFQYYEEEERQRGNFPDRFSGHQFPNYSSELNVNALLLGDSALYLCASSFAGQGNNEQYFGPGTRLTVT.

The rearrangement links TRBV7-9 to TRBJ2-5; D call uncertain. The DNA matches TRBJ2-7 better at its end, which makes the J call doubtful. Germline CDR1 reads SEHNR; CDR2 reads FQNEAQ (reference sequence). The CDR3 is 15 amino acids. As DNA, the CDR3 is TGTGCCAGCAGCTTAGGACCGCGGAGCTCCTACGAGCAGTACTTC. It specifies CASSLGPRSSYEQYF.

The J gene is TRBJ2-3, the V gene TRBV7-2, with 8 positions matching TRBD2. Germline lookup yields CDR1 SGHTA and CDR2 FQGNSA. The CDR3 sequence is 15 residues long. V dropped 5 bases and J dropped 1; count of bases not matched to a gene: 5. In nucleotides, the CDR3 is TGTGCCAGCAGCCGAAAGCGGGGGCGCACAGATACGCAGTATTTT. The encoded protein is CASSRKRGRTDTQYF.

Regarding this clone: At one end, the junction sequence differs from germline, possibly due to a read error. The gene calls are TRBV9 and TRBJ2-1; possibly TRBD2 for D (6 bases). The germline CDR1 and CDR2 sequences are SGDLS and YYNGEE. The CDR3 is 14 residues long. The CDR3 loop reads CASSVDSGYSEQFF. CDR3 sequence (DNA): TGTGCCAGCAGCGTAGACAGCGGGTACAGTGAGCAGTTCTTC. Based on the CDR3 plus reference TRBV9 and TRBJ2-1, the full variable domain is DSGVTQTPKHLITATGQRVTLRCSPRSGDLSVYWYQQSLDQGLQFLIQYYNGEERAKGNILERFSAQQFPDLHSELNLSSLELGDSALYFCASSVDSGYSEQFFGPGTRLTVL.

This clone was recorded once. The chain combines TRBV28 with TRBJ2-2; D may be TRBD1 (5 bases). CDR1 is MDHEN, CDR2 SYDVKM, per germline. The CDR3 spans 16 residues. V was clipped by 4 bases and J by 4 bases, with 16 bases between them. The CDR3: CASSSSDMDLTGELFF. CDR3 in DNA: TGTGCCAGCAGTTCGTCGGACATGGATCTCACCGGGGAGCTGTTTTTT.

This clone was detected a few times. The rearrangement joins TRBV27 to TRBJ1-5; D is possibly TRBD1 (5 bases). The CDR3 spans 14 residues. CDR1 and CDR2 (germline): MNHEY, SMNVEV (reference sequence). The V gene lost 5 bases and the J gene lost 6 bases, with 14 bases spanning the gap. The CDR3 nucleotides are TGTGCCAGCAGTCGCGGGGCAGACGGTCAGCCCCAGCATTTT. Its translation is CASSRGADGQPQHF.

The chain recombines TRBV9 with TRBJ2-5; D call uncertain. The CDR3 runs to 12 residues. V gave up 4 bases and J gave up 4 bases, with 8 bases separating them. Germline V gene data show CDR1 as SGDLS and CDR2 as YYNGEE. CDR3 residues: CASSPIRETQYF. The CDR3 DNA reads TGTGCCAGCAGCCCTATCCGAGAGACCCAGTACTTC.

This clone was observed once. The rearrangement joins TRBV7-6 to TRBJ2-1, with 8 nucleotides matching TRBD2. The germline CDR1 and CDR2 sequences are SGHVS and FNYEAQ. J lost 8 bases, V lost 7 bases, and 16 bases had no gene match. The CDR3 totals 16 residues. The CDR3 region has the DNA TGTGCCAGCACCCTCGGGGCCGGGGGGGGCAAGGATGAGCAGTTCTTC. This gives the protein CASTLGAGGGKDEQFF.

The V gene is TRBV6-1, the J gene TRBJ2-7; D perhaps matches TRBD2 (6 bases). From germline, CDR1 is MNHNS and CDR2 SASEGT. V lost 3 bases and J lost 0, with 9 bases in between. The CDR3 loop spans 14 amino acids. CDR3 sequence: CASSEPGVSYEQYF. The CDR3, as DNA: TGTGCCAGCAGTGAGCCGGGAGTCTCCTACGAGCAGTACTTC.

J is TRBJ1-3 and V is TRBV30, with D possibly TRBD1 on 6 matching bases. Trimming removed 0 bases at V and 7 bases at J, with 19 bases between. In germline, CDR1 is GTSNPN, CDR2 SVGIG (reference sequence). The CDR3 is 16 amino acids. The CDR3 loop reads CAWSVPQGTSRNTIYF. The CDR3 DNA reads TGTGCCTGGAGTGTCCCCCAGGGGACCTCGAGGAACACCATATATTTT.

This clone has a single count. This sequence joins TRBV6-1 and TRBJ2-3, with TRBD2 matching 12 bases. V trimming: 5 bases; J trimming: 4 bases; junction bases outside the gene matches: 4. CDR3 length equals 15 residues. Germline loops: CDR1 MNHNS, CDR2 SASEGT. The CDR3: CASSPLAGGPDTQYF. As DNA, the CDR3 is TGTGCCAGCAGTCCCCTAGCGGGGGGGCCAGATACGCAGTATTTT.

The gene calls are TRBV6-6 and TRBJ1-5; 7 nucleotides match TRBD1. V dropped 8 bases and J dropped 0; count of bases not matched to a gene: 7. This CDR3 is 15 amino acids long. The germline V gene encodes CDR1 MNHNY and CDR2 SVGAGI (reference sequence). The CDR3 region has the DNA TGTGCCAGCCAAACAGGGGCTTATAGCAATCAGCCCCAGCATTTT. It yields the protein CASQTGAYSNQPQHF.

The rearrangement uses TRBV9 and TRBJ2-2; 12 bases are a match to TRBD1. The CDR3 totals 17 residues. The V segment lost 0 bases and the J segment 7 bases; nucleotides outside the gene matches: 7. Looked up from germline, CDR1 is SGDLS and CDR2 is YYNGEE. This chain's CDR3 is CASSVASGQGASGELFF. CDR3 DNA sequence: TGTGCCAGCAGCGTAGCTTCGGGACAGGGGGCCAGCGGGGAGCTGTTTTTT.

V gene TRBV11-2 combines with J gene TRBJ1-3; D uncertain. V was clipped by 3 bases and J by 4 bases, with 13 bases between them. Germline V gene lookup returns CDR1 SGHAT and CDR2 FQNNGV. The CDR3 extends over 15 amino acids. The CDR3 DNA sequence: TGTGCCAGCAGCTTCTCGCAGATTGCCGGAAACACCATATATTTT. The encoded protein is CASSFSQIAGNTIYF.

The CDR3 DNA reads TGCGCCAGCAGCCGCCCGGCGGGAGCCGAGCAGTACTTC. It is translated as CASSRPAGAEQYF. This chain connects TRBV4-1 to TRBJ2-7; 7 nucleotides match TRBD2. Unmatched junction bases numbered 6, after V lost 4 bases and J lost 6 bases. The CDR3 loop spans 13 amino acids. Looked up from germline, CDR1 is MGHRA and CDR2 is YSYEKL.

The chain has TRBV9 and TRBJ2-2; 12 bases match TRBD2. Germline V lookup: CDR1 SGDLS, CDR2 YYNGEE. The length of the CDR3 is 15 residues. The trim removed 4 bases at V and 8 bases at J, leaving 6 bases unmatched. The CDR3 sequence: CASSPRTSGAGELFF. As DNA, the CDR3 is TGTGCCAGCAGCCCACGGACTAGCGGGGCTGGGGAGCTGTTTTTT. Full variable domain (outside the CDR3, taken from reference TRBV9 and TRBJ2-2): DSGVTQTPKHLITATGQRVTLRCSPRSGDLSVYWYQQSLDQGLQFLIQYYNGEERAKGNILERFSAQQFPDLHSELNLSSLELGDSALYFCASSPRTSGAGELFFGEGSRLTVL.

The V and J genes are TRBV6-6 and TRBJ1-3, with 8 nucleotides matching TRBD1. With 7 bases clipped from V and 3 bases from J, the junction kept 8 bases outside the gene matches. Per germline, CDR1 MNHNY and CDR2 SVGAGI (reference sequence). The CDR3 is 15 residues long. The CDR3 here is CASTKQGADGNTIYF. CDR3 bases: TGTGCCAGCACAAAGCAGGGGGCCGATGGAAACACCATATATTTT.

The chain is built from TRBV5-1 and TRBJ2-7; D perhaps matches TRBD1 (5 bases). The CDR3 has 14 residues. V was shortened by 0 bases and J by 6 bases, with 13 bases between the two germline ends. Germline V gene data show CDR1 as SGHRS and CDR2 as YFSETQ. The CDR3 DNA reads TGCGCCAGCAGCTTGGGTCAGGGAAAGTCCGAGCAGTACTTC. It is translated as CASSLGQGKSEQYF.

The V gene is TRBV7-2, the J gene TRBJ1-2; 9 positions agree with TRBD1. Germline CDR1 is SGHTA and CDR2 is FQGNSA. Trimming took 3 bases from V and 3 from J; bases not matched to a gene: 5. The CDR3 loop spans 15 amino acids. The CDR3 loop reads CASSLNRDRDYGYTF. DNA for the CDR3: TGTGCCAGCAGCTTGAACCGGGACAGGGACTATGGCTACACCTTC.

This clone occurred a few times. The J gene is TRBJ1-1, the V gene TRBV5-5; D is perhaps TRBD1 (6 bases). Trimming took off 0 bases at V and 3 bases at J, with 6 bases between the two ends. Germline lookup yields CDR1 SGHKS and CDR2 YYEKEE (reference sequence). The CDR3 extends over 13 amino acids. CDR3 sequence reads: CASSLAGDTEAFF. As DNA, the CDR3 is TGTGCCAGCAGCTTGGCAGGGGACACTGAAGCTTTCTTT.

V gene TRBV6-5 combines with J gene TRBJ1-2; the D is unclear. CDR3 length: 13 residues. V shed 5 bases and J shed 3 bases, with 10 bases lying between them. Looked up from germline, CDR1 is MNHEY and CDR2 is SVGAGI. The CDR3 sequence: CASSEYTDYGYTF. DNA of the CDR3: TGTGCCAGCAGTGAATATACTGACTATGGCTACACCTTC.

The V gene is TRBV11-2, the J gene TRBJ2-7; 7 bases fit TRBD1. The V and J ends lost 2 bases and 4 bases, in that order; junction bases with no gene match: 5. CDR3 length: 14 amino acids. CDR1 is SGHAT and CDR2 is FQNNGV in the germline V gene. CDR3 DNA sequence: TGTGCCAGCAGCTTATCCAGGGGGAGTTACGAGCAGTACTTC. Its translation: CASSLSRGSYEQYF. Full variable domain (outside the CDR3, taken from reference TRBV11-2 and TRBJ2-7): EAGVAQSPRYKIIEKRQSVAFWCNPISGHATLYWYQQILGQGPKLLIQFQNNGVVDDSQLPKDRFSAERLKGVDSTLKIQPAKLEDSAVYLCASSLSRGSYEQYFGPGTRLTVT.

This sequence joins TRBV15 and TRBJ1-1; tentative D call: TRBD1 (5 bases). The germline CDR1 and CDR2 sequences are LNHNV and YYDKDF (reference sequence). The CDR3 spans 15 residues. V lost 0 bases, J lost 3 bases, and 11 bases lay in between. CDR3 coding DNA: TGTGCCACCAGCAGAGATATGGGGGGGGACACTGAAGCTTTCTTT. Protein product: CATSRDMGGDTEAFF.